The clone carrying this T cell receptor (beta chain) was recorded once. Under the authors' procedure: Using reference gene primer amplification, nucleated cell counts were estimated. TCRdb keeps only in-frame clones here, not all; method: immunoSEQ multiplex PCR. V and J calls and clone size are as listed in that table; D and trimming were resolved from the DNA. The repertoire holds 300,000 to 450,000 clones, with roughly 90% as singletons. The data originate from a study of blood T cell repertoires in COVID-19. Trimming cost V 0 bases and J 3 bases, with 10 bases left between them. The CDR3 spans 15 residues. From germline, CDR1 is SGHRS and CDR2 YFSETQ.

The sequenced sample was PBMCs or T cells enriched from blood (not recorded which). The chain carries TRBV5-1 and TRBJ1-3, with unresolved D. The clonotype was recovered from a woman younger than 45 who had been exposed to COVID-19. CDR3 protein: CASSLATWSGNTIYF. CDR3 bases: TGCGCCAGCAGCTTGGCCACATGGAGTGGAAACACCATATATTTT.